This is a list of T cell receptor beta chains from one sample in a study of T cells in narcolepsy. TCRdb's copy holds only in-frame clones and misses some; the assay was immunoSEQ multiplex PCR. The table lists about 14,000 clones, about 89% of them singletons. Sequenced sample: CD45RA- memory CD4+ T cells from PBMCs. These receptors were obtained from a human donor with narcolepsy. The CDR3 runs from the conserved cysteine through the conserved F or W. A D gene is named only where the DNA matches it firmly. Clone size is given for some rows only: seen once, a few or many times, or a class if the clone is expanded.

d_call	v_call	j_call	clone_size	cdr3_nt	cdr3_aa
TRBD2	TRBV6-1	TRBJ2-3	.	TGTGCCAGCGAGCGGGAGGTCTTAGATACGCAGTATTTT	CASEREVLDTQYF
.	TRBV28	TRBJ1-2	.	TGTGCCAGCAGCCGTCCCGGGACACTAACCTACACCTTC	CASSRPGTLTYTF
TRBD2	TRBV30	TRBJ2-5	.	TGTGCCTGGAGTGCCGGGACTAACCAAGAGACCCAGTACTTC	CAWSAGTNQETQYF
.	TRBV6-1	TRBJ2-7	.	TGTGCCAGCAGTGAACCAGGCGAGCAGTACTTC	CASSEPGEQYF
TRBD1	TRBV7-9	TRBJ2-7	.	TGTGCCAGCAGCCCAAGGACAGGGTCCTACGAGCAGTACTTC	CASSPRTGSYEQYF
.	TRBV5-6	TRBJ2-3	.	TGTGCCAGCAGCGGCAGGGAGGCAGATACGCAGTATTTT	CASSGREADTQYF
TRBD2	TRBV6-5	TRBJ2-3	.	TGTGCCAGCCGGCGGGAGACAGATACGCAGTATTTT	CASRRETDTQYF
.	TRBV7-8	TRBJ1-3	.	TGTGCCAGCAGCTTAGCTGGCACACTACCAAACACCATATATTTT	CASSLAGTLPNTIYF
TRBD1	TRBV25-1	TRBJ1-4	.	TGTGCCAGCAGTGAATATGAGGGGACAGGACATGAAAAACTGTTTTTT	CASSEYEGTGHEKLFF
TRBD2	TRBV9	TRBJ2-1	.	TGTGCCAGCAGCGTAGGCTCCGGAGCGGGAGACGTGCAGTTCTTC	CASSVGSGAGDVQFF
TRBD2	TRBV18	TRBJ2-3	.	TGTGCCAGCTCACCACCGACTAGCGGGAGAGGTACGCAGTATTTT	CASSPPTSGRGTQYF
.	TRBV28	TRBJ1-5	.	TGTGCCAGCAGTGCGGGTATAGGGAATCAGCCCCAGCATTTT	CASSAGIGNQPQHF
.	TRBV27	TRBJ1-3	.	TGTGCCAGCAGTTTATCACAGGGAAACACCATATATTTT	CASSLSQGNTIYF
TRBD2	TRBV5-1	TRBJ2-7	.	TGCGCCAGCAGCTTGTCTAGCGGGGCCCCCTACGAGCAGTACTTC	CASSLSSGAPYEQYF
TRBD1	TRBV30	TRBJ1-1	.	TGTGCCTGGAGGGTCCCGGGACAGGGGAAAGCTTTCTTT	CAWRVPGQGKAFF
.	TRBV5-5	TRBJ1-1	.	TGTGCCAGCAGCTTCCGAGGTGGACAGAACACTGAAGCTTTCTTT	CASSFRGGQNTEAFF
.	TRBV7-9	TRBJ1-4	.	TGTGCCAGCAGCTCCCAGACAGCCTCTAATGAAAAACTGTTTTTT	CASSSQTASNEKLFF
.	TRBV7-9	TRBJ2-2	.	TGTGCCAGCAACGCACAGGGCACCGGGGAGCTGTTTTTT	CASNAQGTGELFF
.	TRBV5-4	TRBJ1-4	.	TGTGCCAGCAGCACGGCAACTAATGAAAAACTGTTTTTT	CASSTATNEKLFF
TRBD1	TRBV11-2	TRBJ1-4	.	TGTGCCAGCAGCTTTCCCGGGACAGGGAATGAAAAACTGTTTTTT	CASSFPGTGNEKLFF
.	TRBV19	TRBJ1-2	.	TGTGCCAGTAGTATTGACAGTAACTATGGCTACACCTTC	CASSIDSNYGYTF
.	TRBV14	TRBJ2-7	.	TGTGCCAGCAGCCCACGGGTAGCGTCCGAGCAGTACTTC	CASSPRVASEQYF
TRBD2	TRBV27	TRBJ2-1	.	TGTGCCAGCAGTCCCTGGACGGGAGGAACGGGGAATGAGCAGTTCTTC	CASSPWTGGTGNEQFF
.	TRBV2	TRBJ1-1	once	TGTGCCAGCAGAGTCCAGACAGTGTCGGTCACTGAAGCTTTCTTT	CASRVQTVSVTEAFF
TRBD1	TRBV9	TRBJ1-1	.	TGTGCCAGCACCCCCCATGGGACAGGGGGCACTGAAGCTTTCTTT	CASTPHGTGGTEAFF
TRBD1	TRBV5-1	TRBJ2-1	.	TGCGCCAGCAGCTCCCGGACGACAGGGGGTCTGGGCAATGAGCAGTTCTTC	CASSSRTTGGLGNEQFF
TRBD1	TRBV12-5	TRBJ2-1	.	TGTGCTAGTGGGTCGACAGGGGCAGGTGAGCAGTTCTTC	CASGSTGAGEQFF
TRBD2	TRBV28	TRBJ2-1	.	TGTGCCAGCAGTCCTTTGGCGGGAGCCGGGTACAATGAGCAGTTCTTC	CASSPLAGAGYNEQFF
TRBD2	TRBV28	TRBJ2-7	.	TGTGCCAGCAGTTTATGGACTAGCGGGAGGAGCTCCTACGAGCAGTACTTC	CASSLWTSGRSSYEQYF
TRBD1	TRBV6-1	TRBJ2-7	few	TGTGCCAGCACACCTATAGGGACAGGCGCGGGCGAGCAGTACTTC	CASTPIGTGAGEQYF
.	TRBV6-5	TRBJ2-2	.	TGTGCCACCCAAATCACAAGGGGGAGCGGGGAGCTGTTTTTT	CATQITRGSGELFF
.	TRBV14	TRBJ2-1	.	TGTGCCAGCAGCCAAGATCTTGGGAGTAGCTACAATGAGCAGTTCTTC	CASSQDLGSSYNEQFF
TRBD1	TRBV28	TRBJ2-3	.	TGTGCCAGCAGTGCCAGGGGGCGTAGGACTCGGACGCAGTATTTT	CASSARGRRTRTQYF
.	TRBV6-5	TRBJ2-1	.	TGTGCCAGCAGCCCTACAATGGACTCATTCAATGAGCAGTTCTTC	CASSPTMDSFNEQFF
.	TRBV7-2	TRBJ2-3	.	TGTGCCAGCAGCACTACTAGCTGGATTAAAGATACGCAGTATTTT	CASSTTSWIKDTQYF
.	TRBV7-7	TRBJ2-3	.	TGTGCCAGCAGCTTTAGGGGAAGCACAGATACGCAGTATTTT	CASSFRGSTDTQYF
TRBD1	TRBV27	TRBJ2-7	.	TGTGCCAGCAGTCCAGGGACAGGGGGTAGCGGGAGCTTCTCCTACGAGCAGTACTTC	CASSPGTGGSGSFSYEQYF
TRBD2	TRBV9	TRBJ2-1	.	TGTGCCAGCAGGACTAGCGGGGGAGACAATGAGCAGTTCTTC	CASRTSGGDNEQFF
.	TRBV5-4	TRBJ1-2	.	TGTGCCAGCAGCTCTGAGAGTGGAGGCTATGGCTACACCTTC	CASSSESGGYGYTF
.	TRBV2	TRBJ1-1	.	TGTGCCAGCAGCCCAAGCCTGGGCCAGAACACTGAAGCTTTCTTT	CASSPSLGQNTEAFF
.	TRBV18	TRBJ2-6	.	TGTGCCAGCTCACCTTCTGGGGGCGCCTCTGGGGCCAACGTCCTGACTTTC	CASSPSGGASGANVLTF
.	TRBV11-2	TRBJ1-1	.	TGTGCCAGCAGCTTAGTATCGAGGGTGAACACTGAAGCTTTCTTT	CASSLVSRVNTEAFF
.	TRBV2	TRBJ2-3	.	TGTGCCAGCAGCGCCGGACTTCCCGGGGATACGCAGTATTTT	CASSAGLPGDTQYF
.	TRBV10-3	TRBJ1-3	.	TGTGCCATCAGTGGGGGCCTAGACTCTGGAAACACCATATATTTT	CAISGGLDSGNTIYF
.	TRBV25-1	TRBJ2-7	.	TGTGCCAGCAGTGAACAGGAGCGGGCCTCCTACGAGCAGTACTTC	CASSEQERASYEQYF
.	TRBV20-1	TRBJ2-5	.	TGCAGTGCTGAACAGGAGGAGACCCAGTACTTC	CSAEQEETQYF
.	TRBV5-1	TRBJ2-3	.	TGCGCCAGCAGCTTGGTTCCCAGGTCCTCCACAGATACGCAGTATTTT	CASSLVPRSSTDTQYF
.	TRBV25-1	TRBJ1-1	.	TGTGCCAGCCTCCCGGACGGGGGGGGTTACACTGAAGCTTTCTTT	CASLPDGGGYTEAFF
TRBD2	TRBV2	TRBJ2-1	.	TGTGCCAGCAGGAGACTAGCGGGAGTAAATGAGCAGTTCTTC	CASRRLAGVNEQFF
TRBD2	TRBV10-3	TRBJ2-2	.	TGTGCCATCAGCCGACTAGCGGGCAAAGACACCGGGGAGCTGTTTTTT	CAISRLAGKDTGELFF
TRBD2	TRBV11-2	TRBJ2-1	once	TGTGCCAGCAGCTCAAGACTAGCGCAAAACTTACAGTTCTTC	CASSSRLAQNLQFF
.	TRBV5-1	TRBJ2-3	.	TGCGCCAGCAGCTTGTTGTCAGGGGACGCAGATACGCAGTATTTT	CASSLLSGDADTQYF
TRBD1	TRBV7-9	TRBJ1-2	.	TGTGCCAGCAGCCGCGGACAGGGGGCTCGTGGCTACACCTTC	CASSRGQGARGYTF